Listed below are T cell receptor beta chains from one sample, sequenced in a study of identical twins. One entry per CDR3 protein results from TCRdb running MiXCR on the 5' RACE reads. This sample has 100,000 to 110,000 distinct CDR3 sequences; roughly 6% occur once, and the top ten carry roughly 12%. Sequenced: memory T cells sorted from blood. The receptors come from a woman in her forties or fifties in good health. The CDR3 runs from the conserved cysteine through the conserved F or W. Fields, in order: J gene, V gene, D gene, clone size, CDR3 DNA, CDR3 protein. The D gene is left open where the match is weak. Only part of the rows carry a size: once, few, many, or a class if the clone is expanded.

J: TRBJ2-5; V: TRBV6-1; D: .; size: many; DNA: TGTGCCAGCAGAAGACCGGGACGGGGAGAGACCCAGTACTTC; CDR3: CASRRPGRGETQYF
J: TRBJ2-1; V: TRBV6-6; D: .; size: .; DNA: TGTGCCAGCAGTTACGAAGTCGAGCGCCAATTCTTC; CDR3: CASSYEVERQFF
J: TRBJ2-2; V: TRBV5-1; D: .; size: many; DNA: TGCGCCAGCACTGTCGAGGCGGGAACCGGGGAGCTGTTTTTT; CDR3: CASTVEAGTGELFF
J: TRBJ1-2; V: TRBV5-6; D: .; size: many; DNA: TGTGCCAGCAGCTCAGGGATTTGGGGCTACACCTTC; CDR3: CASSSGIWGYTF
J: TRBJ2-5; V: TRBV2; D: .; size: .; DNA: TGTGCCAGCAACGGGGGGCGACAAGAGACCCAGTACTTC; CDR3: CASNGGRQETQYF
J: TRBJ2-2; V: TRBV24-1; D: .; size: many; DNA: TGTGCCACCAGTGGCCAGCTCACCGGGGAGCTGTTTTTT; CDR3: CATSGQLTGELFF
J: TRBJ2-5; V: TRBV20-1; D: TRBD2; size: .; DNA: TGCAGTGCTCCTGGACTAGCGGGAGTGTGGGAGACCCAGTACTTC; CDR3: CSAPGLAGVWETQYF
J: TRBJ2-5; V: TRBV5-1; D: .; size: many; DNA: TGCGCCAGCAGCCCTTCGGACGGGGAGACCCAGTACTTC; CDR3: CASSPSDGETQYF
J: TRBJ2-1; V: TRBV5-4; D: .; size: many; DNA: TGTGCCAGCAGGGACCGGGACCATTACAATGAGCAGTTCTTC; CDR3: CASRDRDHYNEQFF
J: TRBJ2-1; V: TRBV2; D: .; size: many; DNA: TGTGCCAGCAGTGATGGGACCAACTACAATGAGCAGTTCTTC; CDR3: CASSDGTNYNEQFF
J: TRBJ2-3; V: TRBV20-1; D: TRBD2; size: many; DNA: TGCAGTGGGGTAGCGGGAACAGATACGCAGTATTTT; CDR3: CSGVAGTDTQYF
J: TRBJ2-7; V: TRBV6-5; D: .; size: many; DNA: TGTGCCAGCAGTTACTCGAACGCACGGGGCGAGCAGTACTTC; CDR3: CASSYSNARGEQYF
J: TRBJ2-5; V: TRBV2; D: TRBD1; size: many; DNA: TGTGCCAGCAGACCAGACAGGGGGTTAGGAGAGACCCAGTACTTC; CDR3: CASRPDRGLGETQYF
J: TRBJ1-6; V: TRBV5-1; D: .; size: many; DNA: TGCGCCAGCAGCTTGAGGGAAGTGCCGAATTCACCCCTCCACTTT; CDR3: CASSLREVPNSPLHF
J: TRBJ1-1; V: TRBV3-1; D: .; size: few; DNA: TGTGCCAGCAGCCAGCAACAGGAAGCTTTCTTT; CDR3: CASSQQQEAFF
J: TRBJ1-2; V: TRBV28; D: .; size: many; DNA: TGTGCCAGCACCCTATCGTCAAGCTATGGCTACACCTTC; CDR3: CASTLSSSYGYTF
J: TRBJ1-5; V: TRBV20-1; D: TRBD1; size: many; DNA: TGCAGTGCTGTCGGACAGGGCCTTAGCAATCAGCCCCAGCATTTT; CDR3: CSAVGQGLSNQPQHF
J: TRBJ2-5; V: TRBV2; D: .; size: many; DNA: TGTGCCAGCAGTGAAGCGCTTGGGGGAAGGAAGACCCAGTACTTC; CDR3: CASSEALGGRKTQYF
J: TRBJ2-5; V: TRBV5-1; D: TRBD2; size: .; DNA: TGCGCCAGCAGCTTATCACTAGCGGGTTCACAAGAGACCCAGTACTTC; CDR3: CASSLSLAGSQETQYF
J: TRBJ2-3; V: TRBV29-1; D: .; size: few; DNA: TGCAGCGTTGAGCCAAAAGTCACAGATACGCAGTATTTT; CDR3: CSVEPKVTDTQYF
J: TRBJ2-6; V: TRBV12-3/TRBV12-4; D: .; size: many; DNA: TGTGCCAGCAAAGGTGCAGGTCGCAATAACTCTGGGGCCAACGTCCTGACTTTC; CDR3: CASKGAGRNNSGANVLTF
J: TRBJ2-2; V: TRBV6-1; D: .; size: many; DNA: TGTGCCAGCAGTGAACTTAGGCTCCTCGGGGAGCTGTTTTTT; CDR3: CASSELRLLGELFF
J: TRBJ2-5; V: TRBV18; D: .; size: many; DNA: TGTGCCAGCTCAGGTCGAAACGAAGAGACCCAGTACTTC; CDR3: CASSGRNEETQYF
J: TRBJ2-2; V: TRBV6-1; D: TRBD1; size: few; DNA: TGTGCCAGCAGTGCATTCAGGGGGAACGGGGAGCTGTTTTTT; CDR3: CASSAFRGNGELFF